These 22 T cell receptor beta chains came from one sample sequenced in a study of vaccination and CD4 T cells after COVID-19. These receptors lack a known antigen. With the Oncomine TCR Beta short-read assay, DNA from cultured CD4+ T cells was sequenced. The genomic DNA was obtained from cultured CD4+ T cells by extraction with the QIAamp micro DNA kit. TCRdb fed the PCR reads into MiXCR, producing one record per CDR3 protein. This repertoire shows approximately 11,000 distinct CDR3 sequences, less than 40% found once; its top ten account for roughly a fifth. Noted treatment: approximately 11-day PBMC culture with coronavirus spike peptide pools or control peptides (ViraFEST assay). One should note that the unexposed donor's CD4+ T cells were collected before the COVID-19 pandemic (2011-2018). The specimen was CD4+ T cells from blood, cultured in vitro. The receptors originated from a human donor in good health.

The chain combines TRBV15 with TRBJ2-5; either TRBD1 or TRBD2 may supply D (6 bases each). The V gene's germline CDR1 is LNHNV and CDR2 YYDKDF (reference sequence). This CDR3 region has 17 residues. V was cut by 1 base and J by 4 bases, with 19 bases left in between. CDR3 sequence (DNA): TGTGCCACCAGCAGAGCCGATAGACGGGGGCGTGTAGAGACCCAGTACTTC. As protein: CATSRADRRGRVETQYF.

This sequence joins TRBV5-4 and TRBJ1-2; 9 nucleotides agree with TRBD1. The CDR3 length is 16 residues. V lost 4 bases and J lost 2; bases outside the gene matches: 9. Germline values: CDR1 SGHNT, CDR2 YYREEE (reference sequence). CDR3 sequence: CASSRIPDRGNYGYTF. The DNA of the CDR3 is TGTGCCAGCAGCCGAATTCCGGACAGGGGAAACTATGGCTACACCTTC. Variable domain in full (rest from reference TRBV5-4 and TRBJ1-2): ETGVTQSPTHLIKTRGQQVTLRCSSQSGHNTVSWYQQALGQGPQFIFQYYREEENGRGNFPPRFSGLQFPNYSSELNVNALELDDSALYLCASSRIPDRGNYGYTFGSGTRLTVV.

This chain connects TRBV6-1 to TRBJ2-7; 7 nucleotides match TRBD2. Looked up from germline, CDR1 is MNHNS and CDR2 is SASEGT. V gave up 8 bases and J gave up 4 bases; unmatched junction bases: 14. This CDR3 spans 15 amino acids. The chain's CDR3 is CASSGSGTARYEQYF. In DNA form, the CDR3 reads TGTGCCAGCTCGGGAAGCGGGACGGCACGTTACGAGCAGTACTTC.

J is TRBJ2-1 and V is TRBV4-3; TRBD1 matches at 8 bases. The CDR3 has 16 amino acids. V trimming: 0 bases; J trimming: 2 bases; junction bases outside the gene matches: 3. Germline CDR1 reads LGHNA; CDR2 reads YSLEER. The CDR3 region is CASSQEGQGTYNEQFF. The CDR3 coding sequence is TGCGCCAGCAGCCAAGAAGGACAGGGCACCTACAATGAGCAGTTCTTC.

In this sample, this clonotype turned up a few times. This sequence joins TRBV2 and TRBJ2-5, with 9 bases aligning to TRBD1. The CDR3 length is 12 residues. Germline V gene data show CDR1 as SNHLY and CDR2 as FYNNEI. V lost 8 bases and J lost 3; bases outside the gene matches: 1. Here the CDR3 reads CASRDREETQYF. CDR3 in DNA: TGTGCCAGCCGGGACAGGGAAGAGACCCAGTACTTC.

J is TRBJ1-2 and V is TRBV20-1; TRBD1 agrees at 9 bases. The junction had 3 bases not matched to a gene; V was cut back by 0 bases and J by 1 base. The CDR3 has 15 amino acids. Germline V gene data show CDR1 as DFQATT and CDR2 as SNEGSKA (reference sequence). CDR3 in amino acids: CSARDPTGGNYGYTF. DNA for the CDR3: TGCAGTGCTAGAGATCCGACAGGGGGTAACTATGGCTACACCTTC.

CDR3: CASSSPRGSLNTQYF. Here the CDR3 DNA reads TGTGCCAGCAGCTCCCCCCGCGGGAGTCTAAATACGCAGTATTTT. The chain uses TRBV7-2 and TRBJ2-3; 7 bases are shared with TRBD2. The CDR3 is 15 residues long. The germline V gene encodes CDR1 SGHTA and CDR2 FQGNSA. After removal of 4 bases from V and 7 bases from J, the junction contained 11 bases not matched to a gene. The variable domain in full, with the rest retrieved from reference TRBV7-2 and TRBJ2-3, is GAGVSQSPSNKVTEKGKDVELRCDPISGHTALYWYRQSLGQGLEFLIYFQGNSAPDKSGLPSDRFSAERTGGSVSTLTIQRTQQEDSAVYLCASSSPRGSLNTQYFGPGTRLTVL.

Written as DNA, the CDR3 is TGTGCCAGCAGTGAAGAAATGGGCTGGTTTTACACCTTC. It is translated as CASSEEMGWFYTF. The V and J genes are TRBV6-1 and TRBJ1-2; the D is unclear. CDR1 and CDR2 (germline): MNHNS, SASEGT. The CDR3 loop spans 13 amino acids. The V and J ends lost 1 base and 11 bases respectively, with 14 bases between them.

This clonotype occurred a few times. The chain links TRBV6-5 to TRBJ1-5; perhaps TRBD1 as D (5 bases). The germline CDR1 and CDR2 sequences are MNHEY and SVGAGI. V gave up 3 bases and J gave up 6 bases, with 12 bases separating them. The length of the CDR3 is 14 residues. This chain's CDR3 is CASSYRGESQPQHF. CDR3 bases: TGTGCCAGCAGTTATAGGGGAGAAAGTCAGCCCCAGCATTTT.

CDR3 sequence reads: CASSTTRTGAGMNTEAFF. The CDR3 DNA reads TGTGCCAGCAGTACTACGAGGACAGGGGCCGGGATGAACACTGAAGCTTTCTTT. J is TRBJ1-1 and V is TRBV6-1, with 9 bases matching TRBD1. The CDR3 totals 18 residues. Germline V gene lookup returns CDR1 MNHNS and CDR2 SASEGT. V was clipped by 5 bases and J by 0 bases; unmatched bases: 13.

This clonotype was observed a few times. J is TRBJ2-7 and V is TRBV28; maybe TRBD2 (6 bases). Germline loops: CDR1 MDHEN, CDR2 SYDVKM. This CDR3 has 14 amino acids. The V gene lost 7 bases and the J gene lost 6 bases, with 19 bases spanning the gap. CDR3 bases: TGTGCCAGCACCCGGGGTAGCGGAGCGGGCGAGCAGTACTTC. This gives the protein CASTRGSGAGEQYF.

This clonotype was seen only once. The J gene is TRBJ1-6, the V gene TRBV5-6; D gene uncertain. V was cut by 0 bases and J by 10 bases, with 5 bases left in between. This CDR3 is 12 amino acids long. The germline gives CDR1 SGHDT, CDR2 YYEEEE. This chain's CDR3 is CASSLVGSPLHF. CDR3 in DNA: TGTGCCAGCAGCTTGGTTGGCTCACCCCTCCACTTT.

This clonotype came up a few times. CDR3 in amino acids: CASSQGPYYGYTF. CDR3 DNA sequence: TGTGCCAGCAGCCAGGGACCTTACTATGGCTACACCTTC. The chain uses TRBV6-2 or TRBV6-3 and TRBJ1-2, with D tentatively TRBD1 (5 bases). This CDR3 is built from 13 residues. Germline loops: CDR1 MNHEY, CDR2 SVGEGT. V lost 6 bases to trimming and J lost 3 bases, with 11 bases between them.

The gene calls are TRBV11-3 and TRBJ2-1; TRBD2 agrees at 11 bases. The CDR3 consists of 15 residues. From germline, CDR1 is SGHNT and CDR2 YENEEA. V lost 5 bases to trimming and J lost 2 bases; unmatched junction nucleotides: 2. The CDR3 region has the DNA TGTGCCAGCAGCCAGGGACTAGCGGCCTACAATGAGCAGTTCTTC. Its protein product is CASSQGLAAYNEQFF.

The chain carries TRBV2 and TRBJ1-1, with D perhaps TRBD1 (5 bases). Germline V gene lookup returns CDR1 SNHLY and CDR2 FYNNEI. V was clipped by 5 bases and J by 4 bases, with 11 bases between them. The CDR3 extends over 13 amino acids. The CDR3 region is CASSTGGGTEAFF. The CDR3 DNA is TGTGCCAGCAGTACGGGGGGGGGCACTGAAGCTTTCTTT.

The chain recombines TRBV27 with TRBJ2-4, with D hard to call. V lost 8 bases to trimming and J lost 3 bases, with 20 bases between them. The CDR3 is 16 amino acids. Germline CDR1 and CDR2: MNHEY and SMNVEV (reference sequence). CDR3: CASPPRPPGVKNIQYF. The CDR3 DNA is TGTGCCAGCCCCCCCCGCCCCCCCGGAGTCAAAAACATTCAGTACTTC.

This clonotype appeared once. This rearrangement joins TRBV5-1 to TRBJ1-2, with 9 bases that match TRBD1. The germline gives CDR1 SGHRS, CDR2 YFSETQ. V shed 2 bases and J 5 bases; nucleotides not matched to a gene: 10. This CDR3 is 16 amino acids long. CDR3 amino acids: CASSFNSGTGIYGYTF. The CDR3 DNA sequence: TGCGCCAGCAGCTTCAACTCCGGGACAGGGATATATGGCTACACCTTC.

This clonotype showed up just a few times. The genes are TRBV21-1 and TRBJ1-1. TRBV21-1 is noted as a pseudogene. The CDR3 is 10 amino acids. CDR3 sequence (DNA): TGTGCCAGGAGGAACACTGAAGCTTTCTTT. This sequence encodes CARRNTEAFF.

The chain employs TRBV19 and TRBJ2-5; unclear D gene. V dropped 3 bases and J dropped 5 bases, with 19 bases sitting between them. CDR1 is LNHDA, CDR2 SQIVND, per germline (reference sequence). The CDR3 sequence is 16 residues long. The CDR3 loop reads CASSMGSGQVRETQYF. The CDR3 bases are TGTGCCAGTAGTATGGGGTCCGGCCAGGTACGGGAGACCCAGTACTTC.

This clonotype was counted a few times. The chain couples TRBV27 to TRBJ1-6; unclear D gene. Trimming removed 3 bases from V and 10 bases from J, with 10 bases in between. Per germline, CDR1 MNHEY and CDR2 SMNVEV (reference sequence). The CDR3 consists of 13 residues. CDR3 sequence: CASSLQVGSPLHF. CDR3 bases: TGTGCCAGCAGTTTGCAGGTCGGCTCACCCCTCCACTTT.

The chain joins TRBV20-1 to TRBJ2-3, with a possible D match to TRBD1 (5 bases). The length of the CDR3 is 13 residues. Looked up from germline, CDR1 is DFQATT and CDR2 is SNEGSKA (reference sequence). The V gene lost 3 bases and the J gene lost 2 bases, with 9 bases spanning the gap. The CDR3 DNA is TGCAGTGCTAGGACAGCCCCCACAGATACGCAGTATTTT. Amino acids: CSARTAPTDTQYF.

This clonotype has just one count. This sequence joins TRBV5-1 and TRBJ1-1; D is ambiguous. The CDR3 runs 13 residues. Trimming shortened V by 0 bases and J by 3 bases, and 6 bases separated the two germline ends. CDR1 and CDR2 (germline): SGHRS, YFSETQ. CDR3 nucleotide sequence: TGCGCCAGCAGCTTGGCCCCAGACACTGAAGCTTTCTTT. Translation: CASSLAPDTEAFF.